This T cell receptor (beta chain) was sequenced during a study of read filtering for tumor transcriptome and immune sequencing. CDR3 length: 16 amino acids. Germline assignment: CDR1 LNHNV and CDR2 YYDKDF (reference sequence). In the case of this clonotype: The target antigen is unknown.

This library used around 0.4 ug RNA and molecular barcoded adaptors spanning alpha/delta and beta/gamma chains. TCRdb redid the calling of the reads with MiXCR, one entry per CDR3 protein. Among tens of thousands of distinct CDR3 sequences listed, around an eighth were seen once. Study findings and constraints: Dropping single-read clonotypes raised IR-seq and RNA-seq shared-clonotype correlation.

This receptor was obtained from a donor aged 40 or older with multiple myeloma. This chain uses TRBV15 with TRBJ2-1; TRBD2 matches at 11 bases. The specimen was a population of CD138-negative cells sorted from bone marrow. Here the CDR3 reads CGISSQASGRTNEQFF. The CDR3 region has the DNA TGTGGCATCAGCAGCCAGGCTAGCGGGAGGACCAATGAGCAGTTCTTC.